Here is one T cell receptor (beta chain) with its context. The data are from a study of shared clonotypes between healthy human individuals. After removal of 10 bases from V and 4 bases from J, the junction contained 3 bases not matched to a gene. The CDR3 extends over 12 amino acids. The germline gives CDR1 SEHNR, CDR2 FQNEAQ (reference sequence). Sequencing used immunoSEQ multiplex PCR; TCRdb keeps in-frame clones, though not all of them. The sample shows more than 450,000 clones, 79% of them seen only once. This clonotype was obtained from a woman aged 40 to 49 in good health. Some clones in this sample may be carry-over from other donors' samples. What was sequenced was PBMCs. The chain recombines TRBV7-9 with TRBJ2-3, with 9 bases lining up with TRBD2. CDR3 region: CAMGTSSDTQYF. CDR3 DNA sequence: TGTGCCATGGGGACTAGCTCAGATACGCAGTATTTT.